The 23 T cell receptor beta chains below were found in one sample sequenced in a study of CD8+ T cells in alopecia areata. Reverse transcribed after extraction, RNA yielded cDNA as the sequencing template. TCRdb's table, derived via immunoSEQ multiplex PCR, lists solely in-frame clones and lacks some. Of roughly 230,000 clones listed, 40% to 45% are singletons. Treatment described: oral pan-JAK inhibitor, 5-10 mg twice daily. Sequencing was performed on CD4+ T cells sorted from blood, taken at approximately week 36, from a patient treated with tofacitinib. These receptors were obtained from a human donor with alopecia areata.

This chain uses TRBV6-5 with TRBJ2-3, with TRBD2 matching 9 bases. The CDR3 runs to 15 residues. V gave up 10 bases and J gave up 5 bases; unmatched junction bases: 13. Germline CDR1 and CDR2: MNHEY and SVGAGI. The CDR3 DNA sequence: TGTGCCACAACGGGGGAAGCGGGAGGTCGAGATACGCAGTATTTT. Protein sequence: CATTGEAGGRDTQYF.

This rearrangement joins TRBV9 to TRBJ1-2, with D possibly being TRBD1 (5 bases). This CDR3 spans 13 amino acids. Per germline, CDR1 SGDLS and CDR2 YYNGEE. V dropped 2 bases and J dropped 8 bases, with 13 bases sitting between them. CDR3 sequence reads: CASSVEGRLGYTF. Written as DNA, the CDR3 is TGTGCCAGCAGCGTCGAGGGACGTTTGGGCTACACCTTC.

V usage is TRBV10-3 and J usage is TRBJ1-1, with unresolved D. The germline V and J ends were trimmed by 3 bases and 1 base, with 6 bases remaining between them. CDR1 is ENHRY and CDR2 is SYGVKD in the germline V gene. The CDR3 is 13 amino acids. This chain's CDR3 is CAISDRGNTEAFF. For the CDR3, the DNA is TGTGCCATCAGTGACCGGGGGAACACTGAAGCTTTCTTT.

This clone was found a few times. This chain uses TRBV15 with TRBJ1-1; no clear D gene. Germline loops: CDR1 LNHNV, CDR2 YYDKDF (reference sequence). Trimming cost V 1 base and J 8 bases, with 23 bases left between them. CDR3 length: 17 amino acids. CDR3 protein: CATSRGMGWSEKGEAFF. The CDR3 region has the DNA TGTGCCACCAGCAGAGGAATGGGGTGGTCGGAAAAAGGGGAAGCTTTCTTT.

The rearrangement uses TRBV20-1 and TRBJ2-5, with a tentative D call TRBD2 (6 bases). In germline, CDR1 is DFQATT, CDR2 SNEGSKA (reference sequence). CDR3 length: 10 residues. The CDR3 coding sequence is TGCAGCCCGGGGAGGGAGACCCAGTACTTC. Encoded protein: CSPGRETQYF.

This rearrangement joins TRBV2 to TRBJ1-5, with D possibly being TRBD1 (6 bases). This CDR3 is 15 amino acids long. Trimming removed 1 base at V and 3 bases at J, with 10 bases between. Germline lookup yields CDR1 SNHLY and CDR2 FYNNEI. The CDR3 spells CASSEVQGSNQPQHF. CDR3 bases: TGTGCCAGCAGTGAAGTGCAGGGGTCCAATCAGCCCCAGCATTTT.

This clone was seen more than once but under ten times. This chain links TRBV27 with TRBJ2-5, with 8 nucleotides matching TRBD1. This CDR3 region has 15 residues. The V segment lost 2 bases and the J segment 4 bases; nucleotides outside the gene matches: 6. In germline, CDR1 is MNHEY, CDR2 SMNVEV (reference sequence). The CDR3 is CASSLIGRGPETQYF. The DNA for the CDR3 is TGTGCCAGCAGTTTAATAGGCAGGGGGCCAGAGACCCAGTACTTC.

In its sample, this clone was seen a few times. This chain joins TRBV29-1 and TRBJ1-1; D gene ambiguous. The CDR3 has 11 residues. CDR1 and CDR2 (germline): SQVTM, ANQGSEA. Trimming shortened V by 3 bases and J by 4 bases, and 6 bases separated the two germline ends. In nucleotides, the CDR3 is TGCAGCGTTGAGACCCCCACTGAAGCTTTCTTT. It translates to CSVETPTEAFF.

The chain has TRBV4-2 and TRBJ1-2; 7 nucleotides align to TRBD1. V lost 1 base and J lost 4; bases outside the gene matches: 9. Germline V gene sequence: CDR1 LGHNA, CDR2 YNFKEQ. The CDR3 consists of 16 residues. CDR3 nucleotides: TGTGCCAGCAGCCAAGTCCAACAGGGGACGGGCTATGGCTACACCTTC. Its translation is CASSQVQQGTGYGYTF.

This clone is a singleton in its sample. CDR3 sequence: CASSAGGENQPQHF. CDR3 sequence (DNA): TGTGCCAGCAGCGCCGGGGGGGAAAATCAGCCCCAGCATTTT. The V and J genes are TRBV7-8 and TRBJ1-5; possibly TRBD1 for D (5 bases). The CDR3 covers 14 residues. CDR1 is SGHVS and CDR2 is FQNEAQ in the germline V gene. Trimming pared 5 bases from V and 4 bases from J, leaving 12 bases between.

Remarks on this clone: The sample has other DNA sequences that encode this CDR3 too. V and J are TRBV5-1 and TRBJ2-3, with D hard to call. The CDR3 spans 14 residues. Trimming left V 0 bases short and J 3 bases short, with 8 bases between. Germline lookup yields CDR1 SGHRS and CDR2 YFSETQ. CDR3: CASSLGLQTDTQYF. CDR3 nucleotide sequence: TGCGCCAGCAGCTTGGGTCTGCAAACAGATACGCAGTATTTT.

The CDR3 spells CASSPLLGEAFF. CDR3 coding DNA: TGTGCCAGCAGCCCCCTGTTGGGTGAAGCTTTCTTT. J is TRBJ1-1 and V is TRBV7-2; no definite D call. The CDR3 length is 12 residues. The germline V gene has CDR1 SGHTA and CDR2 FQGNSA. The V gene lost 5 bases and the J gene lost 7 bases, with 11 bases spanning the gap.

This clone was detected a few times. The rearrangement joins TRBV7-9 to TRBJ1-2; D uncertain. Germline values: CDR1 SEHNR, CDR2 FQNEAQ (reference sequence). This CDR3 contains 16 residues. With 1 base removed from V and 2 bases from J, the gap between germline ends came to 14 bases. The CDR3 is CASSLGEGPSNYGYTF. The CDR3 DNA follows: TGTGCCAGCAGCTTAGGGGAAGGGCCCTCGAACTATGGCTACACCTTC.

The rearrangement joins TRBV2 to TRBJ1-2; D gene ambiguous. Germline-derived CDR1 and CDR2 are SNHLY and FYNNEI. Trimming pared 1 base from V and 4 bases from J, leaving 4 bases between. The length of the CDR3 is 12 residues. CDR3 sequence reads: CASSEVAYGYTF. The CDR3 region has the DNA TGTGCCAGCAGTGAAGTTGCCTATGGCTACACCTTC.

This clone was seen more than once but under ten times. The V call is TRBV29-1, the J call TRBJ1-5; D gene ambiguous. The germline V gene encodes CDR1 SQVTM and CDR2 ANQGSEA. This CDR3 region has 14 residues. Deletions cut 4 bases from V and 0 bases from J, with 10 bases between. In DNA form, the CDR3 reads TGCAGCGTTGCGGAGGGCGATAGCAATCAGCCCCAGCATTTT. It is translated as CSVAEGDSNQPQHF.

Worth noting for this clone: Other DNA sequences in the sample encode the same CDR3. The chain combines TRBV18 with TRBJ2-5; no reliable D call. The CDR3 consists of 14 residues. Germline V gene sequence: CDR1 KGHSH, CDR2 LQKENI. V was trimmed by 2 bases and J by 2 bases, leaving 9 bases between them. CDR3 region: CASSPRRVQETQYF. The DNA for the CDR3 is TGTGCCAGCTCACCAAGGAGAGTACAAGAGACCCAGTACTTC.

This clone was seen a handful of times. The chain recombines TRBV29-1 with TRBJ1-1; D gene ambiguous. The CDR3 runs 14 residues. V was cut by 5 bases and J by 0 bases, with 13 bases left in between. From germline, CDR1 is SQVTM and CDR2 ANQGSEA. CDR3 coding DNA: TGCAGCGTTAATAGGGAGAGAATGAACACTGAAGCTTTCTTT. This codes for CSVNRERMNTEAFF.

This clone appeared a few times. Other DNA sequences in this specimen translate into the identical CDR3. The CDR3 loop is CATSRGGDSYEQYF. The CDR3 nucleotides read TGTGCCACCAGCAGAGGAGGGGACAGCTACGAGCAGTACTTC. The rearrangement joins TRBV15 to TRBJ2-7; TRBD1 agrees at 7 bases. Germline V gene data show CDR1 as LNHNV and CDR2 as YYDKDF (reference sequence). V trimming: 1 base; J trimming: 3 bases; junction bases outside the gene matches: 3. CDR3 length: 14 residues.

This clone was recorded a few times. This chain's CDR3 is CASSPQRETVEQFF. The CDR3 DNA sequence: TGTGCCAGCAGCCCGCAGCGGGAGACGGTTGAGCAGTTCTTC. The chain has TRBV7-3 and TRBJ2-1; 8 bases line up with TRBD2. This CDR3 has 14 amino acids. V was pared by 5 bases and J by 9 bases, with 9 bases of the junction left unmatched. From germline, CDR1 is SGHTA and CDR2 FQGTGA.

The rearrangement joins TRBV6-1 to TRBJ2-7, with TRBD1 identical over 8 bases. This CDR3 has 13 amino acids. The junction had 10 bases not matched to a gene; V was cut back by 11 bases and J by 4 bases. Germline V gene lookup returns CDR1 MNHNS and CDR2 SASEGT. CDR3 bases: TGTGCCGGATCAGGGGGCGGCCCTTACGAGCAGTACTTC. Translation gives CAGSGGGPYEQYF.

This clone was observed a handful of times. This rearrangement joins TRBV9 to TRBJ2-6, with 8 bases that match TRBD2. V lost 0 bases, J lost 4 bases, and 3 bases stayed unmatched. The CDR3 consists of 16 residues. Germline V CDR1 and CDR2: SGDLS, YYNGEE. This CDR3 reads CASSVAGGLGANVLTF. The DNA for the CDR3 is TGTGCCAGCAGCGTAGCGGGGGGGCTAGGGGCCAACGTCCTGACTTTC.

The chain joins TRBV30 to TRBJ1-5; maybe TRBD1 (6 bases). From germline, CDR1 is GTSNPN and CDR2 SVGIG (reference sequence). V lost 2 bases to trimming and J lost 1 base, with 15 bases between them. This CDR3 is 16 amino acids long. The DNA of the CDR3 is TGTGCCTGGAGTACAGGGCCCACAGCAAGCAATCAGCCCCAGCATTTT. It specifies CAWSTGPTASNQPQHF.

This rearrangement joins TRBV5-1 to TRBJ2-5, with D hard to call. Looked up from germline, CDR1 is SGHRS and CDR2 is YFSETQ. The CDR3 has 11 amino acids. The V and J ends lost 5 bases and 9 bases respectively, with 11 bases between them. The CDR3 loop is CASSDGRAQYF. The CDR3, as DNA: TGCGCCAGCAGTGACGGAAGGGCCCAGTACTTC.